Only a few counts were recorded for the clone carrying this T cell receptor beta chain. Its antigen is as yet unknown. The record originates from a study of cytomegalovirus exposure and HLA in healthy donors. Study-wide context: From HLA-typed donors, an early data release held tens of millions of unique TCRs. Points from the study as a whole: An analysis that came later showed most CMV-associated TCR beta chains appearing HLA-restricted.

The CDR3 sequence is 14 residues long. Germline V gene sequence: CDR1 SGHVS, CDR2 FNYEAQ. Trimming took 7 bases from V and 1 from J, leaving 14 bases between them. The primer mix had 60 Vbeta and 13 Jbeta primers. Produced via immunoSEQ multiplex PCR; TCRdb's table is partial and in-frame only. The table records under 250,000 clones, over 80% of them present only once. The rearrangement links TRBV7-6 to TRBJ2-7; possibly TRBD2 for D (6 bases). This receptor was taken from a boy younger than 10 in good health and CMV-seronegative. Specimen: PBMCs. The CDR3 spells CASKGGIGSYEQYF. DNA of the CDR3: TGTGCCAGCAAGGGCGGGATTGGATCCTACGAGCAGTACTTC.